This T cell receptor beta chain was observed in a study of blood T cell repertoires in COVID-19. Across the whole study: COVID-19 samples from acute and convalescent phases originated in the United States, Italy and Spain. Nucleic acid was either cDNA or gDNA, and it came from T cells, B-cell-depleted T cells, or PBMCs.

This CDR3 contains 14 residues. V lost 0 bases, J lost 5 bases, and 11 bases lay in between. CDR1 and CDR2 from the germline V gene are SGHRS and YFSETQ. Repertoires were generated with immunoSEQ multiplex PCR, while TCRdb's copy carries only in-frame clones and drops some. The sample includes around 260,000 clones, over 75% of them seen just once. This sequence was found in a human donor in a cohort sampled during active COVID-19. The sample was peripheral blood. This chain joins TRBV5-1 and TRBJ2-5; D uncertain. The CDR3 DNA sequence: TGCGCCAGCAGCTTGGGGCAGCCCGGGGAGACCCAGTACTTC. Translating it yields CASSLGQPGETQYF.